This T cell receptor (beta chain) was recorded in a study of molecular identifiers for immune sequencing clone quantification. Study as a whole: Across replicate runs, RNA obtained from around 20,000 or 100,000 naive CD8 cells was divided into five, with four undergoing sequencing.

The CDR3 runs to 15 residues. Trimming shortened V by 5 bases and J by 6 bases, and 20 bases separated the two germline ends. In TCRdb, the PCR reads were re-called with MiXCR into one record per CDR3 protein. The sample consists of a few hundred thousand distinct CDR3 sequences, less than 30% of them appearing once. Sorting recovered naive CD8 T cells on a CD8+CD4-CCR7+CD45RA+ profile. As regards this clonotype: The antigen is undetermined.

Findings and caveats of the study: Clones with over 20 RNA copies captured over 99% of effector molecules but under 1% of naive ones.

The material sequenced was naive CD8+ T cells from blood, with Jurkat cell RNA spiked in. Subset given: FACS-sorted CD8+CD4-CCR7+CD45RA+ naive T cells. The chain has TRBV12-3 or TRBV12-4 and TRBJ2-7; D is perhaps TRBD2 (7 bases). This receptor was obtained from a human donor in good health. Some libraries in this study had Jurkat cell RNA spiked in. The CDR3, as DNA: TGTGCCAGCAGTCAACAGCCGGGGGGCGGGTCCGAGCAGTACTTC. This encodes CASSQQPGGGSEQYF.